This T cell receptor beta chain was obtained from a study of T cell responses to AZD1222 COVID-19 vaccine. Overall study findings and caveats: In the spike-specific TCR repertoire, nearly half reportedly target unmutated variant regions. Regions 160-218 and 743-854 dominated among vaccine-associated CD4 TCRs spanning spike.

Clones were read by immunoSEQ multiplex PCR, and TCRdb kept only the in-frame ones, dropping some. The repertoire holds about 100,000 clones, approximately 92% seen once, with more than 2% in the top ten. With respect to this clone: Antigen unknown.

This specimen was peripheral blood, taken 28 days after the second AZD1222 dose. The sequence was collected from an adult who received the AZD1222 COVID-19 vaccine.

The CDR3 reads CASSISAGGTGELFF. The CDR3, as DNA: TGTGCCAGTTCAATCTCGGCGGGGGGCACCGGGGAGCTGTTTTTT. The V call is TRBV19, the J call TRBJ2-2; TRBD2 agrees at 8 bases. Germline CDR1 reads LNHDA; CDR2 reads SQIVND (reference sequence). The CDR3 is 15 residues long. V shed 8 bases, J shed 4 bases, and the junction held 9 bases outside the gene matches.